This TCR beta chain was identified during a study of cytomegalovirus exposure and HLA in healthy donors. Overall study: Some 85 million unique TCRs from HLA-typed donors were held in an early data release.

PCR involved 60 Vbeta and 13 Jbeta primers. Clones were read by immunoSEQ multiplex PCR, and TCRdb kept only the in-frame ones, dropping some. This sample yields under 150,000 clones, of which approximately 80% are seen a single time; roughly 4.3% belongs to the top ten. Study findings and constraints: Presence/absence analyses rested on an assumption that sequencing depth was roughly uniform across donors.

Germline V gene sequence: CDR1 KGHSH, CDR2 LQKENI. This CDR3 has 15 amino acids. J gave up 3 bases and V 5 bases, and 7 bases lay outside the gene matches. This clone was detected only once. What it recognizes is unknown. The TCR was taken from a woman aged 40 to 50 in good health and CMV-seropositive. The sample was PBMCs. The chain links TRBV18 to TRBJ2-7; 10 bases match TRBD1. The chain's CDR3 is CASSARDRGHYEQYF. As DNA, the CDR3 is TGTGCCAGCTCAGCCCGGGACAGGGGACACTACGAGCAGTACTTC.